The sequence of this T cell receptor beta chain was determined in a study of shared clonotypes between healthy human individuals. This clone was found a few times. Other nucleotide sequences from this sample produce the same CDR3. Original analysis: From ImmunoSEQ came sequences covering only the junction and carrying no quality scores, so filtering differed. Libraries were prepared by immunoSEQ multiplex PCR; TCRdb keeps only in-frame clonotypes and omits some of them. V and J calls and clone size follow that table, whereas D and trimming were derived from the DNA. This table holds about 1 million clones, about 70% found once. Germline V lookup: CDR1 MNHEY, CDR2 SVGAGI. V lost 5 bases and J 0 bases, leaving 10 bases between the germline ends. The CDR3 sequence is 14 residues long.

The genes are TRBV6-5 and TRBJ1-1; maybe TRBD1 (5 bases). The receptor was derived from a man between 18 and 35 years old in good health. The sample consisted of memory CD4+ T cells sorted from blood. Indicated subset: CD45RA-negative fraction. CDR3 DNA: TGTGCCAGCAGTCCCCGGGGGGTGAACACTGAAGCTTTCTTT. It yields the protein CASSPRGVNTEAFF.